Presented here are 15 T cell receptor beta chains from one specimen sequenced in a study of blood T cell repertoires in COVID-19. Assay used: immunoSEQ multiplex PCR; TCRdb lists only in-frame clones, some missing. The sample lists 250,000 to 300,000 clones, 81% occurring once. Sequencing was done on a sample of peripheral blood. These receptors came from a woman in her sixties with active or convalescent COVID-19.

This clone was seen once. The chain has TRBV6-6 and TRBJ1-4; 9 bases are shared with TRBD1. Germline CDR1 and CDR2: MNHNY and SVGAGI (reference sequence). V lost 1 base to trimming and J lost 13 bases; unmatched junction nucleotides: 7. The CDR3 is made up of 14 amino acids. The CDR3 protein is CASSYYDRGIVLFF. For the CDR3, the DNA is TGTGCCAGCAGTTACTATGACAGGGGGATTGTACTGTTTTTT.

This chain joins TRBV6-5 and TRBJ1-1; 10 nucleotides match TRBD1. Germline V CDR1 and CDR2: MNHEY, SVGAGI. With V trimmed by 4 bases and J by 0 bases, 2 bases remained unmatched. The CDR3 runs to 15 residues. The CDR3 sequence: CASSWDRGLNTEAFF. CDR3 nucleotides: TGTGCCAGCAGTTGGGACAGGGGATTGAACACTGAAGCTTTCTTT.

This chain connects TRBV29-1 to TRBJ2-5; D ambiguous. Germline values: CDR1 SQVTM, CDR2 ANQGSEA. CDR3 length equals 13 residues. The germline V and J ends were trimmed by 1 base and 5 bases, with 11 bases remaining between them. The CDR3 loop is CSVEGAARETQYF. The CDR3 bases are TGCAGCGTTGAAGGAGCTGCGAGGGAGACCCAGTACTTC.

The chain carries TRBV5-6 and TRBJ1-1; D is unresolved. The ends were cut back, 2 bases at V and 3 bases at J, with 2 bases in the middle. The CDR3 length is 11 residues. Germline V CDR1 and CDR2: SGHDT, YYEEEE. The CDR3 protein is CASSFYTEAFF. The CDR3 DNA is TGTGCCAGCAGCTTCTACACTGAAGCTTTCTTT.

The chain links TRBV6-5 to TRBJ1-1; TRBD1 is a possible D gene (6 bases). V was trimmed by 6 bases and J by 11 bases, leaving 19 bases between them. The CDR3 covers 13 residues. Looked up from germline, CDR1 is MNHEY and CDR2 is SVGAGI. The CDR3 loop reads CASRWTGHRYAFF. In DNA, the CDR3 is TGTGCCAGCAGATGGACGGGACACCGGTACGCTTTCTTT.

In regard to this clone: The same CDR3 arises from other DNA sequences in this sample as well. This sequence joins TRBV29-1 and TRBJ2-5; 11 bases agree with TRBD1. The ends lost 6 bases at V and 5 bases at J; junction bases unmatched: 5. The CDR3 consists of 13 residues. Germline V gives CDR1 SQVTM, CDR2 ANQGSEA. CDR3 in amino acids: CSVRTGGGETQYF. CDR3 DNA sequence: TGCAGCGTCCGGACAGGGGGCGGGGAGACCCAGTACTTC.

This clone was observed a handful of times. Here the CDR3 reads CASSSPKEYEQYF. The DNA of the CDR3 is TGTGCCAGCAGTTCCCCTAAGGAGTACGAGCAGTACTTC. The chain joins TRBV6-5 to TRBJ2-7, with unresolved D. This CDR3 spans 13 amino acids. Trimming took 4 bases from V and 4 from J, leaving 11 bases between them. From germline, CDR1 is MNHEY and CDR2 SVGAGI.

The rearrangement links TRBV6-5 to TRBJ2-7, with 7 positions matching TRBD1. Germline V gene lookup returns CDR1 MNHEY and CDR2 SVGAGI. The CDR3 has 15 residues. V was clipped by 5 bases and J by 5 bases; unmatched bases: 12. The CDR3 region is CASSPQLTGEHEQYF. The CDR3, as DNA: TGTGCCAGCAGTCCCCAGCTAACAGGGGAACACGAGCAGTACTTC.

This clone was observed once. V is TRBV21-1 and J is TRBJ2-5; the table's D call of TRBD2 was not tested on the DNA. TRBV21-1 is noted as a pseudogene. CDR3 size: 14 residues. The CDR3 spells CASSRPKGRETQYF. In DNA form, the CDR3 reads TGTGCCAGCAGCAGGCCTAAAGGGAGAGAGACCCAGTACTTC.

The rearrangement links TRBV4-1 to TRBJ2-7; 7 bases match TRBD1. CDR3 size: 14 residues. In germline, CDR1 is MGHRA, CDR2 YSYEKL. Germline trimming cut 4 bases from V and 3 bases from J; bases unmatched to any gene: 6. The CDR3 region has the DNA TGCGCCAGCAGCCGGGACAGCCAGGGCTACGAGCAGTACTTC. It specifies CASSRDSQGYEQYF.

The J gene is TRBJ1-1, the V gene TRBV7-8, with unresolved D. CDR1 is SGHVS, CDR2 FQNEAQ, per germline. V lost 1 base and J 6 bases, leaving 9 bases between the germline ends. CDR3 size: 13 residues. CDR3 in DNA: TGTGCCAGCAGCTTAGGGGAGTTCGCTGAAGCTTTCTTT. This codes for CASSLGEFAEAFF.

In its sample, this clone was seen once. The DNA of the CDR3 is TGTGCCAGCAGCTTACAGGGGGCGCAGAATGAAAAACTGTTTTTT. Protein sequence: CASSLQGAQNEKLFF. The chain employs TRBV11-2 and TRBJ1-4; 8 bases map to TRBD1. The germline V gene encodes CDR1 SGHAT and CDR2 FQNNGV. V shed 2 bases and J 5 bases; nucleotides not matched to a gene: 4. The CDR3 consists of 15 residues. Variable domain in full (rest from reference TRBV11-2 and TRBJ1-4): EAGVAQSPRYKIIEKRQSVAFWCNPISGHATLYWYQQILGQGPKLLIQFQNNGVVDDSQLPKDRFSAERLKGVDSTLKIQPAKLEDSAVYLCASSLQGAQNEKLFFGSGTQLSVL.

The chain uses TRBV7-2 and TRBJ2-7, with D possibly TRBD2 on 6 matching bases. Germline CDR1 is SGHTA and CDR2 is FQGNSA. This CDR3 spans 13 amino acids. Between the trimmed V and J ends, which lost 5 bases and 6 bases, there was a span of 14 bases. Here the CDR3 DNA reads TGTGCCAGCAGCCCCCCGCACGGGGGCGAGCAGTACTTC. It encodes CASSPPHGGEQYF.

This rearrangement joins TRBV6-6 to TRBJ1-2, with D tentatively TRBD1 (5 bases). The CDR3 extends over 14 amino acids. Deletions cut 0 bases from V and 2 bases from J, with 7 bases between. Germline loops: CDR1 MNHNY, CDR2 SVGAGI (reference sequence). The CDR3 spells CASSYSRGNYGYTF. The CDR3 coding sequence is TGTGCCAGCAGTTACTCCCGGGGGAACTATGGCTACACCTTC.

J is TRBJ2-1 and V is TRBV5-1; a possible D gene is TRBD1 (6 bases). Germline CDR1 is SGHRS and CDR2 is YFSETQ. Deletions cut 4 bases from V and 13 bases from J, with 12 bases between. The CDR3 length is 11 residues. CDR3 sequence: CASSEQGTQFF. The CDR3 DNA reads as TGCGCCAGCAGCGAACAGGGCACCCAGTTCTTC.